The sequence of this T cell receptor beta chain was determined in a study of regulatory T cells. Notes on the study in general: Hydrophobic residues at CDR3 positions 6 and 7 were enriched in conventional CD4+ T cells of CD3G-deficient patients. Regulatory T cells showed the strongest V-J pair restriction and V/J gene skewing among patient repertoires.

The ends were cut back, 0 bases at V and 5 bases at J, with 6 bases in the middle. The CDR3 totals 13 residues. CDR1 and CDR2 from the germline V gene are MNHNS and SASEGT. The PCR used 52 TRBV and 13 TRBJ primers. TCRdb's copy holds only in-frame clones and misses some; the assay was immunoSEQ multiplex PCR. The sample includes around 30,000 clones, over 90% of them seen just once. Autoimmunity was present in every CD3G-deficient patient, worse in two. Regulatory (CD25-high CD127-low) and conventional (CD25-low CD127-high) CD4+ T cells were sorted separately. Remarks on this clone: As yet, its antigen is unknown.

V gene TRBV6-1 combines with J gene TRBJ2-3; D call uncertain. This receptor was obtained from a child aged 2 to 15 with CD3G deficiency. Source material: conventional CD4+ T cells sorted from blood. The CDR3 bases are TGTGCCAGCAGTGAAGCCCTGGGAGATACGCAGTATTTT. This sequence encodes CASSEALGDTQYF.